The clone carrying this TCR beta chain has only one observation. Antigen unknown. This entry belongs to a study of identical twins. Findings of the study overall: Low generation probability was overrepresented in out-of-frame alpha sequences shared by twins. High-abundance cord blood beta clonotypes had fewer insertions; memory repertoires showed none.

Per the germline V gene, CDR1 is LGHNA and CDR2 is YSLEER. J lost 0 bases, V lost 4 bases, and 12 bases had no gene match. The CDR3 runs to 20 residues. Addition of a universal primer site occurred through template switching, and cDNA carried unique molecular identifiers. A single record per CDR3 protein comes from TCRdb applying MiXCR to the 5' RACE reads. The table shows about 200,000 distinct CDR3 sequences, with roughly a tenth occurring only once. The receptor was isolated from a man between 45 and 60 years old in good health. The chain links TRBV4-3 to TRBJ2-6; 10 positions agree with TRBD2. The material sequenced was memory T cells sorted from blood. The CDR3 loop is CASSPRRVAGGDSGANVLTF. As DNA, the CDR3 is TGCGCCAGCAGCCCCCGTAGAGTAGCGGGAGGCGACTCTGGGGCCAACGTCCTGACTTTC.